This note documents a single T cell receptor beta chain sequence. This record comes from a study of T cell changes during pregnancy in multiple sclerosis. The CDR3 consists of 13 residues. Germline loops: CDR1 SGHDN, CDR2 FVKESK. Trimming pared 2 bases from V and 3 bases from J, leaving 6 bases between. Clones were read by immunoSEQ multiplex PCR, and TCRdb kept only the in-frame ones, dropping some. In the table there are tens of thousands of clones, about nine tenths of which are singletons. The origin of this receptor is a female donor with multiple sclerosis, enrolled in a pregnancy study. This specimen consisted of CD4+ T cells from peripheral blood mononuclear cells, obtained before pregnancy. The rearrangement joins TRBV14 to TRBJ2-3; no firm D call. This CDR3 is CASSQMRTDTQYF. For the CDR3, the DNA is TGTGCCAGCAGCCAAATGAGGACAGATACGCAGTATTTT.